What follows are 23 T cell receptor beta chains derived from one specimen sequenced in a study of T cells after yellow fever vaccination. Each CDR3 protein is one row after TCRdb ran MiXCR on the 5' RACE reads. The sample yields some 350,000 distinct CDR3 sequences, roughly 12% seen once. The specimen comprised PBMCs, sampled on the day of the first yellow fever vaccination. The receptors come from a man aged 18 to 35 who received the YFV17D yellow fever vaccine.

In its sample, this clonotype was seen a few times. V gene TRBV5-1 combines with J gene TRBJ1-1; 8 bases map to TRBD1. Per the germline V gene, CDR1 is SGHRS and CDR2 is YFSETQ. The CDR3 is 15 amino acids. V shed 4 bases, J shed 3 bases, and the junction held 8 bases outside the gene matches. CDR3 residues: CASSTYRGIDTEAFF. CDR3 DNA sequence: TGCGCCAGCAGCACTTACAGGGGGATTGACACTGAAGCTTTCTTT. Using reference TRBV5-1 and TRBJ1-1 for the parts outside the CDR3, the full variable domain is KAGVTQTPRYLIKTRGQQVTLSCSPISGHRSVSWYQQTPGQGLQFLFEYFSETQRNKGNFPGRFSGRQFSNSRSEMNVSTLELGDSALYLCASSTYRGIDTEAFFGQGTRLTVV.

This clonotype was recorded a few times. The rearrangement uses TRBV7-9 and TRBJ2-5; either TRBD1 or TRBD2 may supply D (5 bases each). Germline assignment: CDR1 SEHNR and CDR2 FQNEAQ (reference sequence). Trimming removed 4 bases from V and 2 bases from J, with 14 bases in between. There are 15 residues in the CDR3. CDR3 DNA: TGTGCCAGCAGCTCCTGGGAAGGGGAGCAAGAGACCCAGTACTTC. Its translation: CASSSWEGEQETQYF.

The sample holds a few counts of this clonotype. This sequence joins TRBV20-1 and TRBJ2-2; D gene uncertain. V was pared by 6 bases and J by 7 bases, with 9 bases between. This CDR3 contains 11 residues. CDR1 and CDR2 from the germline V gene are DFQATT and SNEGSKA (reference sequence). The CDR3 region is CSARGDGELFF. In DNA form, the CDR3 reads TGCAGTGCACGTGGAGACGGGGAGCTGTTTTTT.

This clonotype was seen more than once but under ten times. This sequence joins TRBV12-3 or TRBV12-4 and TRBJ1-3; D gene ambiguous. V was trimmed by 1 base and J by 5 bases, leaving 9 bases between them. The CDR3 is 14 residues long. The CDR3 sequence is CASSLGSLRNTIYF. The CDR3 nucleotides read TGTGCCAGCAGTTTAGGCAGCCTTCGAAACACCATATATTTT.

This clonotype was observed at least ten times. The J gene is TRBJ2-3, the V gene TRBV18; 9 bases are shared with TRBD1. Trimming removed 5 bases from V and 0 bases from J; junction bases left unmatched: 6. CDR1 and CDR2 from the germline V gene are KGHSH and LQKENI. CDR3 length: 16 residues. The CDR3 sequence: CASSAQGADSTDTQYF. The CDR3 DNA reads TGTGCCAGCTCAGCACAGGGGGCGGATAGCACAGATACGCAGTATTTT.

The gene calls are TRBV4-2 and TRBJ2-7, with 10 nucleotides matching TRBD2. The CDR3 totals 18 residues. Per germline, CDR1 LGHNA and CDR2 YNFKEQ. V gave up 1 base and J gave up 4 bases; unmatched junction bases: 13. The DNA for the CDR3 is TGTGCCAGCAGCCAAGCGTGGACTAGCGGTTCCCCAGGTTACGAGCAGTACTTC. Encoded protein: CASSQAWTSGSPGYEQYF.

The genes are TRBV7-3 and TRBJ2-5, with unresolved D. Germline CDR1 reads SGHTA; CDR2 reads FQGTGA. Between the trimmed V and J ends, which lost 5 bases and 4 bases, there was a span of 17 bases. This CDR3 spans 15 amino acids. CDR3 nucleotides: TGTGCCAGCAGCCCCGGCTTCGGATTTTTAGAGACCCAGTACTTC. Translating it yields CASSPGFGFLETQYF.

The genes are TRBV7-9 and TRBJ1-6, with D unclear. Per the germline V gene, CDR1 is SEHNR and CDR2 is FQNEAQ (reference sequence). The CDR3 has 11 residues. V lost 3 bases, J lost 12 bases, and 6 bases lay in between. The CDR3 loop is CASSFAEPLHF. Here the CDR3 DNA reads TGTGCCAGCAGCTTTGCGGAACCCCTCCACTTT.

This clonotype has just a few counts. CDR3 region: CATSAGQGETQYF. CDR3 sequence (DNA): TGTGCCACCAGTGCCGGACAGGGGGAGACCCAGTACTTC. The chain is built from TRBV24-1 and TRBJ2-5; 9 nucleotides match TRBD1. Germline V gene lookup returns CDR1 KGHDR and CDR2 SFDVKD. The CDR3 length is 13 residues. The V gene end was trimmed by 5 bases and the J gene end by 5 bases; junction bases not matched to a gene: 2.

This clonotype occurred a few times. The chain recombines TRBV7-2 with TRBJ2-3, with 7 bases identical to TRBD2. The CDR3 sequence is 17 residues long. Germline assignment: CDR1 SGHTA and CDR2 FQGNSA. J was trimmed by 2 bases and V by 1 base; bases with no gene match: 9. The chain's CDR3 is CASSLVFSAGVTDTQYF. In DNA, the CDR3 is TGTGCCAGCAGCTTAGTATTTTCCGCGGGGGTCACAGATACGCAGTATTTT.

In this sample, this clonotype turned up many times. This chain links TRBV4-1 with TRBJ2-3, with TRBD2 matching 8 bases. With V trimmed by 0 bases and J by 5 bases, 10 bases remained unmatched. CDR1 and CDR2 from the germline V gene are MGHRA and YSYEKL. The CDR3 covers 17 residues. This CDR3 reads CASSQEGSGVEGDTQYF. DNA for the CDR3: TGCGCCAGCAGCCAAGAGGGTAGCGGGGTTGAGGGAGATACGCAGTATTTT.

This clonotype occurred many times. The V and J genes are TRBV7-3 and TRBJ2-1; 11 bases map to TRBD2. This CDR3 is 16 amino acids long. The junction had 7 bases not matched to a gene; V was cut back by 1 base and J by 8 bases. Germline CDR1 SGHTA, CDR2 FQGTGA. CDR3 protein: CASSLNLAGGEDEQFF. The CDR3, as DNA: TGTGCCAGCAGCTTAAACCTAGCGGGGGGTGAGGATGAGCAGTTCTTC. The entire variable domain, with the rest obtained from reference TRBV7-3 and TRBJ2-1, is as follows: GAGVSQTPSNKVTEKGKYVELRCDPISGHTALYWYRQSLGQGPEFLIYFQGTGAADDSGLPNDRFFAVRPEGSVSTLKIQRTERGDSAVYLCASSLNLAGGEDEQFFGPGTRLTVL.

This chain joins TRBV6-5 and TRBJ2-7; the match to TRBD2 covers 8 bases. V dropped 0 bases and J dropped 4; count of bases not matched to a gene: 5. The V gene's germline CDR1 is MNHEY and CDR2 SVGAGI. There are 15 residues in the CDR3. As DNA, the CDR3 is TGTGCCAGCAGTTACTCGCGGGAGGAAGAGTACGAGCAGTACGTC. Its translation: CASSYSREEEYEQYV.

This clonotype has more than one count but fewer than ten. The chain recombines TRBV10-3 with TRBJ2-7; 11 bases are shared with TRBD2. The CDR3 extends over 15 amino acids. Losses at the gene ends were 6 bases for V and 2 bases for J; bases not matched to a gene: 6. Germline loops: CDR1 ENHRY, CDR2 SYGVKD. CDR3 sequence (DNA): TGTGCCATCAGATCTAGCGGGGGGATTGCCTACGAGCAGTACTTC. Translated, it gives CAIRSSGGIAYEQYF.

The chain combines TRBV12-3 or TRBV12-4 with TRBJ1-2; D is undetermined. V lost 2 bases and J lost 7, with 8 bases in between. The CDR3 covers 12 residues. Here the CDR3 reads CASSLMFSGYTF. The CDR3 DNA is TGTGCCAGCAGTTTAATGTTTAGTGGCTACACCTTC.

The CDR3 reads CASSLSDVLGEGYTF. CDR3 in DNA: TGTGCCAGCAGCTTATCTGACGTGCTGGGGGAGGGCTACACCTTC. This chain links TRBV7-9 with TRBJ1-2, with a possible D match to TRBD1 (5 bases). V gave up 2 bases and J gave up 8 bases, with 18 bases separating them. The germline gives CDR1 SEHNR, CDR2 FQNEAQ (reference sequence). The CDR3 totals 15 residues.

The chain is built from TRBV5-4 and TRBJ2-7; possible D gene TRBD1, 6 bases. V lost 3 bases, J lost 2 bases, and 12 bases lay in between. CDR1 SGHNT and CDR2 YYREEE come from the germline V gene (reference sequence). The CDR3 runs 14 residues. In DNA form, the CDR3 reads TGTGCCAGCAGCTCGACAGGAGTAACCTACGAGCAGTACGTC. Its protein product is CASSSTGVTYEQYV.

The chain combines TRBV2 with TRBJ1-5; D is possibly TRBD1 (6 bases). The V and J ends lost 6 bases and 4 bases respectively, with 13 bases between them. The CDR3 loop spans 14 amino acids. Germline values: CDR1 SNHLY, CDR2 FYNNEI. DNA for the CDR3: TGTGCCAGCAGCGCCGGGACAAGAAATCAGCCCCAGCATTTT. Protein sequence: CASSAGTRNQPQHF.

The chain combines TRBV5-1 with TRBJ2-1, with D perhaps matching TRBD1 or TRBD2 (5 bases each). Germline CDR1 reads SGHRS; CDR2 reads YFSETQ. This CDR3 has 15 residues. V was clipped by 4 bases and J by 0 bases, with 11 bases between them. In DNA, the CDR3 is TGCGCCAGCAGCCCTCTAGGGACCTCCTACAATGAGCAGTTCTTC. It is translated as CASSPLGTSYNEQFF.

This clonotype was observed a handful of times. V gene TRBV7-9 combines with J gene TRBJ2-7; maybe TRBD1 (5 bases). The germline V gene encodes CDR1 SEHNR and CDR2 FQNEAQ (reference sequence). The ends were cut back, 1 base at V and 6 bases at J, with 13 bases in the middle. The CDR3 totals 14 residues. The CDR3 sequence: CASSLGGRVLEQYF. DNA of the CDR3: TGTGCCAGCAGCTTAGGGGGCAGGGTCCTCGAGCAGTACTTC.

This chain connects TRBV7-2 to TRBJ1-5; tentative D call: TRBD1 (5 bases). Trimming cost V 1 base and J 7 bases, with 11 bases left between them. This CDR3 has 14 amino acids. Germline V gives CDR1 SGHTA, CDR2 FQGNSA. The CDR3 spells CASSLDPQGQPQHF. The CDR3 coding sequence is TGTGCCAGCAGCTTAGATCCCCAGGGACAGCCCCAGCATTTT.

This clonotype occurred a few times. This chain uses TRBV12-3 or TRBV12-4 with TRBJ2-1, with unresolved D. The CDR3 extends over 10 amino acids. Between the trimmed V and J ends, which lost 8 bases and 5 bases, there was a span of 4 bases. CDR3 amino acids: CASGDNEQFF. CDR3 sequence (DNA): TGTGCCAGCGGGGACAATGAGCAGTTCTTC.

The chain recombines TRBV19 with TRBJ2-1; 7 bases align to TRBD2. CDR1 is LNHDA and CDR2 is SQIVND in the germline V gene (reference sequence). The CDR3 is made up of 13 amino acids. V gave up 5 bases and J gave up 9 bases; unmatched junction bases: 7. CDR3 coding DNA: TGTGCCAGTAGTTTTCGCGGGGGATTTGAGCAGTTCTTC. This encodes CASSFRGGFEQFF.